The 21 T cell receptor beta chains in this list originate from one sample, sequenced in a study of blood T cell repertoires in COVID-19. This table comes from immunoSEQ multiplex PCR, and its TCRdb copy is limited to in-frame clones, with some not included. Of about 340,000 clones listed, around 87% are singletons. The specimen was peripheral blood. These TCRs come from a woman aged 45-65 years with COVID-19, enrolled during active disease.

Notes on this clone: A much larger clone differs by one base, so this may be a read error. This chain links TRBV6-4 with TRBJ2-7; D unclear. The V and J ends lost 6 bases and 1 base respectively, with 7 bases between them. The CDR3 runs to 12 residues. The germline gives CDR1 MRHNA, CDR2 SNTAGT. CDR3 sequence (DNA): TGTGCCAGCAGGAACAGTTCCTACGAGCAGTACTTC. Translating it yields CASRNSSYEQYF.

The V call is TRBV30, the J call TRBJ2-7, with 8 bases that match TRBD1. With 3 bases clipped from V and 4 bases from J, the junction kept 5 bases outside the gene matches. Germline CDR1 and CDR2: GTSNPN and SVGIG (reference sequence). The CDR3 spans 13 residues. DNA for the CDR3: TGTGCCTGGAGGTGGCAGGGGGCTTACGAGCAGTACTTC. As protein: CAWRWQGAYEQYF.

The chain uses TRBV5-1 and TRBJ2-1; 7 bases map to TRBD2. V dropped 4 bases and J dropped 15; count of bases not matched to a gene: 13. The germline gives CDR1 SGHRS, CDR2 YFSETQ. The CDR3 extends over 13 amino acids. The CDR3 region has the DNA TGCGCCAGCAGCCTGGCTGGGGAGGGCCGGACGTTCTTC. This gives the protein CASSLAGEGRTFF. The complete variable domain, with remaining parts taken from reference TRBV5-1 and TRBJ2-1, reads KAGVTQTPRYLIKTRGQQVTLSCSPISGHRSVSWYQQTPGQGLQFLFEYFSETQRNKGNFPGRFSGRQFSNSRSEMNVSTLELGDSALYLCASSLAGEGRTFFGPGTRLTVL.

V usage is TRBV6-5 and J usage is TRBJ2-5; 12 nucleotides line up with TRBD2. The CDR3 runs 11 residues. The V and J ends lost 7 bases and 9 bases, in that order; junction bases with no gene match: 0. The germline V gene has CDR1 MNHEY and CDR2 SVGAGI. For the CDR3, the DNA is TGTGCCAGCACTAGCGGGAGGGCCCAGTACTTC. As protein: CASTSGRAQYF.

This clone was found once. The rearrangement links TRBV24-1 to TRBJ1-5; 8 bases fit TRBD1. With V trimmed by 4 bases and J by 6 bases, 4 bases remained unmatched. There are 14 residues in the CDR3. The germline V gene has CDR1 KGHDR and CDR2 SFDVKD. CDR3: CATSDGQGRQPQHF. As DNA, the CDR3 is TGTGCCACCAGTGACGGACAGGGTCGTCAGCCCCAGCATTTT.

The genes are TRBV6-6 and TRBJ2-1; 9 nucleotides line up with TRBD2. Trimming at V came to 3 bases and at J to 10 bases, leaving 4 bases not matched to a gene. The CDR3 is made up of 13 amino acids. Germline V gene data show CDR1 as MNHNY and CDR2 as SVGAGI (reference sequence). DNA for the CDR3: TGTGCCAGCAGTTATGGACTAGCGACAGAGCAGTTCTTC. Its translation is CASSYGLATEQFF.

The chain has TRBV7-3 and TRBJ2-1, with TRBD2 identical over 9 bases. The CDR3 is 16 amino acids. The junction had 8 bases not matched to a gene; V was cut back by 2 bases and J by 6 bases. Germline V gene sequence: CDR1 SGHTA, CDR2 FQGTGA. CDR3 protein: CASSLRAGGGLNEQFF. The CDR3 nucleotides read TGTGCCAGCAGCTTACGGGCGGGAGGGGGTCTCAATGAGCAGTTCTTC.

The genes are TRBV29-1 and TRBJ2-3, with 12 bases aligning to TRBD2. V lost 3 bases, J lost 3 bases, and 16 bases stayed unmatched. The germline gives CDR1 SQVTM, CDR2 ANQGSEA. The length of the CDR3 is 19 residues. CDR3 DNA: TGCAGCGTTGACCGGGACAGCTTTAAACTAGCGGGAGGAACAGATACGCAGTATTTT. Translating it yields CSVDRDSFKLAGGTDTQYF.

V gene TRBV5-1 combines with J gene TRBJ2-3; 9 bases line up with TRBD2. V lost 5 bases and J lost 2; bases outside the gene matches: 9. Looked up from germline, CDR1 is SGHRS and CDR2 is YFSETQ. CDR3 size: 16 residues. CDR3 nucleotide sequence: TGCGCCAGCAGAAATCTAGCGGGGACCTTCACAGATACGCAGTATTTT. Protein: CASRNLAGTFTDTQYF.

The V and J genes are TRBV7-9 and TRBJ2-1, with D possibly matching TRBD1 (5 bases). CDR1 and CDR2 from the germline V gene are SEHNR and FQNEAQ (reference sequence). V lost 4 bases and J lost 9, with 22 bases in between. The CDR3 is made up of 16 amino acids. This CDR3 reads CASSSNRKGHSSEQFF. The CDR3 DNA follows: TGTGCCAGCAGCTCAAATAGGAAGGGGCATTCGAGTGAGCAGTTCTTC.

This chain connects TRBV29-1 to TRBJ2-7, with D perhaps TRBD1 (7 bases). Germline CDR1 is SQVTM and CDR2 is ANQGSEA. CDR3 length: 13 residues. Trimming removed 5 bases at V and 1 base at J, with 12 bases between. The CDR3 protein is CSVPGGRSYEQYF. CDR3 DNA: TGCAGCGTTCCAGGGGGGCGTTCCTACGAGCAGTACTTC.

This sequence joins TRBV3-1 (or the pseudogene TRBV3-2) and TRBJ2-7; 8 positions agree with TRBD2. J gave up 0 bases and V 1 base, and 5 bases lay outside the gene matches. The CDR3 consists of 16 residues. CDR1 LGHDT and CDR2 YNNKEL come from the germline V gene (reference sequence). The CDR3 coding sequence is TGTGCCAGCAGCCAAGGTCTGGGACTAGGCTCCTACGAGCAGTACTTC. Translation: CASSQGLGLGSYEQYF.

The V gene is TRBV18, the J gene TRBJ1-1, with unresolved D. The CDR3 length is 15 residues. Deletions cut 4 bases from V and 0 bases from J, with 12 bases between. Germline V gene data show CDR1 as KGHSH and CDR2 as LQKENI. This chain's CDR3 is CASSLLREMNTEAFF. In DNA form, the CDR3 reads TGTGCCAGCTCACTCCTTCGAGAAATGAACACTGAAGCTTTCTTT.

The V call is TRBV11-2, the J call TRBJ2-3; a weak D match, TRBD2 (5 bases). The CDR3 loop spans 17 amino acids. With 0 bases removed from V and 5 bases from J, the gap between germline ends came to 18 bases. The V gene's germline CDR1 is SGHAT and CDR2 FQNNGV. CDR3 amino acids: CASSLDEGSTWGDTQYF. The CDR3 DNA is TGTGCCAGCAGCTTAGATGAGGGTTCCACCTGGGGAGATACGCAGTATTTT.

The chain combines TRBV4-1 with TRBJ1-2; TRBD1 aligns across 7 bases. With 4 bases clipped from V and 1 base from J, the junction kept 6 bases outside the gene matches. From germline, CDR1 is MGHRA and CDR2 YSYEKL. The CDR3 consists of 15 residues. For the CDR3, the DNA is TGCGCCAGCAGCCGGGCAGGGGGAATTAACTATGGCTACACCTTC. Protein sequence: CASSRAGGINYGYTF.

V usage is TRBV30 and J usage is TRBJ1-2; tentatively, D is TRBD1 (5 bases). Trimming took off 5 bases at V and 3 bases at J, with 13 bases between the two ends. The CDR3 is 13 residues long. Germline V gives CDR1 GTSNPN, CDR2 SVGIG (reference sequence). This chain's CDR3 is CAWGRDWDYGYTF. CDR3 in DNA: TGTGCCTGGGGCCGGGACTGGGACTATGGCTACACCTTC.

The chain couples TRBV5-1 to TRBJ1-5; D remains ambiguous. Germline lookup yields CDR1 SGHRS and CDR2 YFSETQ. CDR3 length: 15 amino acids. Trimming stripped 4 bases from V and 0 bases from J, with 11 bases between. The CDR3 loop reads CASSPAGNSNQPQHF. The CDR3 DNA reads as TGCGCCAGCAGCCCGGCGGGCAATAGCAATCAGCCCCAGCATTTT.

This clone was counted a single time. The genes are TRBV4-1 and TRBJ2-7; D is unclear. The CDR3 sequence is 13 residues long. From germline, CDR1 is MGHRA and CDR2 YSYEKL. Trimming shortened V by 5 bases and J by 3 bases, and 11 bases separated the two germline ends. The CDR3 region has the DNA TGCGCCAGCAGCTCCCGCGTATACTACGAGCAGTACTTC. Amino acid sequence: CASSSRVYYEQYF.

This rearrangement joins TRBV19 to TRBJ2-1, with D possibly being TRBD1 (5 bases). Germline values: CDR1 LNHDA, CDR2 SQIVND (reference sequence). V was cut by 3 bases and J by 8 bases, with 23 bases left in between. The CDR3 covers 17 residues. The CDR3 DNA sequence: TGTGCCAGTAGTATCATATTCGGAGACAGCAAGGTTTATGAGCAGTTCTTC. Residues: CASSIIFGDSKVYEQFF.

The chain has TRBV24-1 and TRBJ2-1; D is possibly TRBD1 (6 bases). V lost 7 bases, J lost 5 bases, and 20 bases lay in between. The CDR3 has 16 residues. CDR1 is KGHDR and CDR2 is SFDVKD in the germline V gene. This CDR3 reads CATSLSGQPTDNEQFF. Written as DNA, the CDR3 is TGTGCCACCAGCCTATCTGGACAGCCCACAGACAATGAGCAGTTCTTC.

This clone appeared once. The chain couples TRBV5-6 to TRBJ2-3; 7 nucleotides line up with TRBD1. Germline CDR1 is SGHDT and CDR2 is YYEEEE. Trimming took 5 bases from V and 4 from J; bases not matched to a gene: 7. CDR3 length equals 14 residues. CDR3 sequence: CASSSGGDSDTQYF. DNA for the CDR3: TGTGCCAGCAGTTCAGGGGGAGATTCAGATACGCAGTATTTT.